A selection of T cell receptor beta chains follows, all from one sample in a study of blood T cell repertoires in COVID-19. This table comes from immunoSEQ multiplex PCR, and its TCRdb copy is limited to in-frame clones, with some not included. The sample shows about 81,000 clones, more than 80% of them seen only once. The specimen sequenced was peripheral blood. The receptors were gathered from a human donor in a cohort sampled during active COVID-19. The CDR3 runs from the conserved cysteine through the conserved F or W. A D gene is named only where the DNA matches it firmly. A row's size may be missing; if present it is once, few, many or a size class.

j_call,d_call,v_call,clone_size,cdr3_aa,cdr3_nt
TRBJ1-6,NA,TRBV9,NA,CASSSSVGLNSPLHF,TGTGCCAGCAGCTCGAGCGTGGGGCTTAATTCACCCCTCCACTTT
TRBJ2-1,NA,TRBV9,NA,CASSVGAASYNEQFF,TGTGCCAGCAGCGTAGGGGCAGCCAGCTACAATGAGCAGTTCTTC
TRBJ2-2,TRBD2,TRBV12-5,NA,CASGRIAGGLNTGELFF,TGTGCTAGTGGACGAATAGCGGGGGGCCTAAACACCGGGGAGCTGTTTTTT
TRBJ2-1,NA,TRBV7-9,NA,CASSFSGGLTINEQFF,TGTGCCAGCAGCTTTTCGGGCGGACTAACCATCAATGAGCAGTTCTTC
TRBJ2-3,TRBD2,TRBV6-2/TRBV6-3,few,CASSSGHNLAGGSTDTQYF,TGTGCCAGCAGTTCGGGACATAACCTAGCGGGGGGGAGCACAGATACGCAGTATTTT
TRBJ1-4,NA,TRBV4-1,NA,CASSKGGEKLFF,TGCGCCAGCAGTAAAGGAGGGGAAAAACTGTTTTTT
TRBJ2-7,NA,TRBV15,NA,CATSRDRRDYEQYF,TGTGCCACCAGCAGAGATCGCAGGGACTACGAGCAGTACTTC
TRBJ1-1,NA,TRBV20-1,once,CSASVDQGAFF,TGCAGTGCTAGTGTTGACCAGGGGGCTTTCTTT
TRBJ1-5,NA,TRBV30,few,CAWRTGNGQPQHF,TGTGCCTGGAGAACAGGGAATGGTCAGCCCCAGCATTTT
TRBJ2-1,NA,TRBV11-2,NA,CASSLGQGSSYNEQFF,TGTGCCAGCAGCTTAGGGCAGGGGAGCTCCTACAATGAGCAGTTCTTC
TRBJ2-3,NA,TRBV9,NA,CASSVSVIQADTQYF,TGTGCCAGCAGCGTAAGTGTAATCCAGGCAGATACGCAGTATTTT
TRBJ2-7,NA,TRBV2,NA,CASMGGDRPYEQYF,TGTGCCAGCATGGGGGGGGACAGGCCATACGAGCAGTACTTC
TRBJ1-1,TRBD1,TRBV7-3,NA,CASSLTQGARTEAFF,TGTGCCAGCAGCTTAACACAGGGGGCCAGAACTGAAGCTTTCTTT
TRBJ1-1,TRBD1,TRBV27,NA,CASSHPGTGGWVTEAFF,TGTGCCAGCAGCCACCCCGGGACAGGGGGCTGGGTCACTGAAGCTTTCTTT
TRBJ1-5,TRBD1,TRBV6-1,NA,CASSELQGNNQPQHF,TGTGCCAGCAGTGAATTACAGGGGAATAATCAGCCCCAGCATTTT
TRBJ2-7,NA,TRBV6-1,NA,CASSEVAGVPYEQYF,TGTGCCAGCAGTGAAGTGGCAGGGGTTCCCTACGAGCAGTACTTC
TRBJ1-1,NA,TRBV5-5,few,CASSMGLTNTEAFF,TGTGCCAGCAGCATGGGACTAACGAACACTGAAGCTTTCTTT
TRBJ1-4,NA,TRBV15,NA,CATSWSSTNEKLFF,TGTGCCACCAGCTGGAGCTCAACTAATGAAAAACTGTTTTTT
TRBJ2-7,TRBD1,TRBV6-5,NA,CASRGQPTGGQYF,TGTGCCAGCAGGGGACAGCCTACCGGAGGGCAGTACTTC
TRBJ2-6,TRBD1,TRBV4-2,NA,CASSQYNRGSGANVLTF,TGTGCCAGCAGCCAGTACAACAGGGGTAGTGGGGCCAACGTCCTGACTTTC
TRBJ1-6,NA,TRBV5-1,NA,CASSFVPQGSPLHF,TGCGCCAGCAGCTTTGTCCCTCAGGGTTCACCCCTCCACTTT
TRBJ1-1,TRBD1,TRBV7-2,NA,CASSLGGQGPEAFF,TGTGCCAGCAGCTTAGGGGGACAGGGCCCTGAAGCTTTCTTT
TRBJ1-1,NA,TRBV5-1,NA,CASLLGPNSAEAFF,TGCGCCAGCCTTCTAGGCCCGAACTCGGCTGAAGCTTTCTTT
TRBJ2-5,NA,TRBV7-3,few,CASSLMGRQEETQYF,TGTGCCAGCAGCTTAATGGGGCGACAAGAAGAGACCCAGTACTTC
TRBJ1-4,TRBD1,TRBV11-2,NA,CASSPGGGTANEKLFF,TGTGCCAGCAGCCCCGGAGGGGGGACAGCTAATGAAAAACTGTTTTTT
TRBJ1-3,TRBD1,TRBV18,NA,CASSPSLGGQGRNTIYF,TGTGCCAGCTCACCGTCATTAGGAGGACAGGGAAGAAACACCATATATTTT
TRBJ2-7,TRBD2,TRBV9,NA,CASSVSSGGFYEQYF,TGTGCCAGCAGCGTATCGTCGGGGGGGTTCTACGAGCAGTACTTC
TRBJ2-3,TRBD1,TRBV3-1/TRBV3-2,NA,CASSPWDRDTDTQYF,TGTGCCAGCAGCCCGTGGGACAGGGACACAGATACGCAGTATTTT
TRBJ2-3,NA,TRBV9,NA,CASSVLGGGRTDTQYF,TGTGCCAGCAGCGTACTGGGTGGGGGCCGCACAGATACGCAGTATTTT
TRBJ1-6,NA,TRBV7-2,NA,CASSSRDIYNSPLHF,TGTGCCAGCAGCTCCCGGGACATCTATAATTCACCCCTCCACTTT
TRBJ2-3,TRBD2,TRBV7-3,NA,CASSSRGGASTDTQYF,TGTGCCAGCAGCTCCCGGGGGGGGGCTAGCACAGATACGCAGTATTTT